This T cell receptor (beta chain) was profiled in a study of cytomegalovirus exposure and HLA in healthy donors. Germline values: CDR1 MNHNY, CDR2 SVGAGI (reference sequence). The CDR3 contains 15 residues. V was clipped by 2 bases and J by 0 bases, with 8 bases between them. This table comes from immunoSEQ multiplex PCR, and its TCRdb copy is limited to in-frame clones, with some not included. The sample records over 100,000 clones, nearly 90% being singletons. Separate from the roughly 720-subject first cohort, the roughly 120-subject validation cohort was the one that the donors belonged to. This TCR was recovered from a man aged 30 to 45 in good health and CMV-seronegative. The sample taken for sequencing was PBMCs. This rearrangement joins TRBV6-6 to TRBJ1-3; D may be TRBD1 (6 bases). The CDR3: CASSYRGSSGNTIYF. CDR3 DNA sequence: TGTGCCAGCAGTTACAGGGGGAGCTCTGGAAACACCATATATTTT.